In its sample, the clone carrying this T cell receptor (beta chain) was seen a few times. Both iRepertoire HTBI primers and Arm-PCR of CDR3 regions were used to build the TCR beta libraries. Using its own MiXCR run on the multiplex PCR reads, TCRdb lists one record per CDR3 protein. The data show 550,000 or so distinct CDR3 sequences, around 11% seen once. This entry comes from a study of regulatory T cells in long-lasting Graves disease. Regarding time point: newly diagnosed GD, antithyroid drugs for less than 3 months. RNA from PBMCs was the source of the TCR library. The V and J ends lost 1 base and 3 bases, in that order; junction bases with no gene match: 6. CDR3 length: 18 residues. Germline V gene lookup returns CDR1 LGHDT and CDR2 YNNKEL (reference sequence). These data also featured in a second study, about T cells in Graves' hyperthyroidism and ophthalmopathy. That study reports: Patients aged 18 to 65 with hyperthyroidism were newly diagnosed, with duration under 2 months. Exclusion criteria comprised uncontrolled infection, other autoimmune disease, pregnancy or lactation. In making diagnoses, clinical symptoms, serum thyroxine and TRAb, thyroid ultrasound and orbital computed tomography were all used. First-round RT-PCR with HTBI primers amplified the TCR CDR3 region.

The chain employs TRBV3-1 and TRBJ1-4, with 12 positions matching TRBD1. The material sequenced was peripheral blood mononuclear cells (PBMCs), taken at new diagnosis, from a patient treated with antithyroid drugs. This TCR was recovered from a woman aged 30 to 39 with Graves disease. CDR3 DNA sequence: TGTGCCAGCAGCCAAGGAAGGGACAGGGGGCGTTCTAATGAAAAACTGTTTTTT. Translating it yields CASSQGRDRGRSNEKLFF.